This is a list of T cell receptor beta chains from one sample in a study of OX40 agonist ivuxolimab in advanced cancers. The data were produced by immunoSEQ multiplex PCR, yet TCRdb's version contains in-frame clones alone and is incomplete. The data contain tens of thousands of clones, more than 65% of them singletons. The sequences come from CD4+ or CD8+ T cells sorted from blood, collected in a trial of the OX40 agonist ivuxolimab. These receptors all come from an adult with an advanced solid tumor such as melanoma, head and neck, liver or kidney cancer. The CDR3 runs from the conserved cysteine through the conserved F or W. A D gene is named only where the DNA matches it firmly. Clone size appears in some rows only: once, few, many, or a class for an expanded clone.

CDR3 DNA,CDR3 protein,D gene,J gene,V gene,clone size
TGTGCCAGCAGCGATGACTCAGGGGAGCGGGCCAACTATGGCTACACCTTC,CASSDDSGERANYGYTF,-,TRBJ1-2,TRBV7-9,-
TGTGCCAGTAGTCCGACAGGGGGCCGAAGGAATACGCAGTATTTT,CASSPTGGRRNTQYF,TRBD1,TRBJ2-3,TRBV19,few
TGTGCCAGCACCGGATCAGTGAATTCACCCCTCCACTTT,CASTGSVNSPLHF,-,TRBJ1-6,TRBV7-9,-
TGTGCCAGCAGCTCTAGCTCCTACGAGCAGTACTTC,CASSSSSYEQYF,-,TRBJ2-7,TRBV7-2,-
TGTGCCAGCACGGTCGGGGGTTCACCCCTCCACTTT,CASTVGGSPLHF,-,TRBJ1-6,TRBV27,few
TGTGCCAGCAGTTCACCGGCCATAGTATCCACCCAGCATTTT,CASSSPAIVSTQHF,-,TRBJ1-5,TRBV28,-
TGTGCAAGTCGCTTAGGGGCTCCCCGACTAGCGGGAGGATTTTATCGTGCGGGTTACAATGAGCAGTTCTTC,CASRLGAPRLAGGFYRAGYNEQFF,-,TRBJ2-1,TRBV12-2,-
TGTGCCAGCAGGTCTCGGGCTTCCCGGGTCCACGAGCAGTACTTC,CASRSRASRVHEQYF,-,TRBJ2-7,TRBV5-6,-
TGTGCCAGTAGTGGGAGACTAGCGGGATCCTACAATGAGCAGTTCTTC,CASSGRLAGSYNEQFF,TRBD2,TRBJ2-1,TRBV19,-
TGTGCCAGCAGTTGGGCACCTAGGGGGATCACTGAAGCTTTCTTT,CASSWAPRGITEAFF,-,TRBJ1-1,TRBV6-5,-
TGTGCCATCCGCACGGGTACCAATGAGCAGTTCTTC,CAIRTGTNEQFF,-,TRBJ2-1,TRBV28,-
TGCGCCAGCAGCTCCAGGGTAGCGGAGTACAATGAGCAGTTCTTC,CASSSRVAEYNEQFF,-,TRBJ2-1,TRBV5-1,few
TGTGCCATCAGTGAGTCGACGGGGCCTTTCGGCTACACCTTC,CAISESTGPFGYTF,-,TRBJ1-2,TRBV10-3,-
TGTGCCAGCACTTTGGGACAGGGGGCCGCTAGCACAGATACGCAGTATTTT,CASTLGQGAASTDTQYF,TRBD1,TRBJ2-3,TRBV7-9,-
TGTGCCAGCAGCCCCGTCCGGACAAGGACCGGGGAGCTGTTTTTT,CASSPVRTRTGELFF,-,TRBJ2-2,TRBV11-3,-
TGTGCCAGCAGCCCTGCAGGCGGCTATGGCTACACCTTC,CASSPAGGYGYTF,-,TRBJ1-2,TRBV11-2,few
TGTGCCAGCAGCTTAGCGCAGGGACTGGGGAACACTGAAGCTTTCTTT,CASSLAQGLGNTEAFF,-,TRBJ1-1,TRBV7-9,-
TGTGCCAGCAGTGGACAGTATACTGCAACTAATGAAAAACTGTTTTTT,CASSGQYTATNEKLFF,-,TRBJ1-4,TRBV28,-
TGTGCCAGCAGTGAACAGGGACAGGGTTCGTACAATGAGCAGTTCTTC,CASSEQGQGSYNEQFF,TRBD1,TRBJ2-1,TRBV6-4,-
TGCGCCAGCAGTGAGGGGACCAGCGCCAAAAACATTCAGTACTTC,CASSEGTSAKNIQYF,-,TRBJ2-4,TRBV10-1,-
TGTGCCAGCAGCTTAGAGGGAGGGATAGAGACCCAGTACTTC,CASSLEGGIETQYF,TRBD2,TRBJ2-5,TRBV13,-
TGCGCCAGTATAGAGGGTAGTAACACTGAAGCTTTCTTT,CASIEGSNTEAFF,-,TRBJ1-1,TRBV23-1,-
TGTGCCAGCAGCCTCGATGGGGGAGGGCTCTATAATCAGCCCCAGCATTTT,CASSLDGGGLYNQPQHF,-,TRBJ1-5,TRBV5-4,-
TGTGCCAGCAGTGATACAGGCTCTGGGGCCAACGTCCTGACTTTC,CASSDTGSGANVLTF,-,TRBJ2-6,TRBV6-6,few
TGTGCCAGCAGTGACTACGGACTAGTTTCCTACGAGCAGTACTTC,CASSDYGLVSYEQYF,TRBD2,TRBJ2-7,TRBV6-1,few
TGTGCCAGCAGCCAAGGGGCAGGGAACACTGAAGCTTTCTTT,CASSQGAGNTEAFF,-,TRBJ1-1,TRBV4-2,-
TGTGCCAGCAAAATATCAGGGTCGGGCGACGAGCAGTACTTC,CASKISGSGDEQYF,-,TRBJ2-7,TRBV6-6,-
TGTGCCAGCAGCCAAGATTGGGGCAGTTCCTATTCACCCCTCCACTTT,CASSQDWGSSYSPLHF,-,TRBJ1-6,TRBV14,-
TGTGCCAGCAGCCTCCTATGGCGGGGCGGGGCGGGCACAGATACGCAGTATTTT,CASSLLWRGGAGTDTQYF,-,TRBJ2-3,TRBV9,-
TGTGCCAGCAGCCCTATGGGGAGCAATCAGCCCCAGCATTTT,CASSPMGSNQPQHF,-,TRBJ1-5,TRBV9,-
TGTGCCAGTAGGGGTAGGGGACTAGCGGAAGCCACAGATACGCAGTATTTT,CASRGRGLAEATDTQYF,TRBD2,TRBJ2-3,TRBV19,-
TGTGCCAGCAGCTTGAGAGGACAGGTCACAGATACGCAGTATTTT,CASSLRGQVTDTQYF,TRBD1,TRBJ2-3,TRBV5-4,-
TGTGCCAGCAGCTTAGGCGTCGGAAGGAACACTGAAGCTTTCTTT,CASSLGVGRNTEAFF,-,TRBJ1-1,TRBV7-9,-
TGCGCCAGCAGTCACTCCCGGACAGTTACTAATGAAAAACTGTTTTTT,CASSHSRTVTNEKLFF,-,TRBJ1-4,TRBV23-1,-
TGTGCCAGTAACAGGGGGAATAGCAATCAGCCCCAGCATTTT,CASNRGNSNQPQHF,TRBD1,TRBJ1-5,TRBV6-1,-
TGTGCCAGCAGGGACCGGGACCCCGAGCAGTTCTTC,CASRDRDPEQFF,-,TRBJ2-1,TRBV27,-
TGTGCCAGCAGCTTAGACTGGACAGGGCCGAACACTGAAGCTTTCTTT,CASSLDWTGPNTEAFF,TRBD1,TRBJ1-1,TRBV11-2,-
TGTGCCAGCAGTGTAGGCGGAGAAGCCTACAATGAGCAGTTCTTC,CASSVGGEAYNEQFF,-,TRBJ2-1,TRBV25-1,-
TGTGCCAGCAGCCGGGACGGAGACCCTCAATACGAGCAGTACTTC,CASSRDGDPQYEQYF,-,TRBJ2-7,TRBV28,-
TGTGCCAGTAGTATCCCCCGGACAGGGCCGAACACTGAAGCTTTCTTT,CASSIPRTGPNTEAFF,TRBD1,TRBJ1-1,TRBV19,once
TGTGCCAGTAGTATTACCAGGCAGACCAATCAGCCCCAGCATTTT,CASSITRQTNQPQHF,-,TRBJ1-5,TRBV19,-
TGTGCCAGCAGCTTCTTCTCTGGAAACACCATATATTTT,CASSFFSGNTIYF,-,TRBJ1-3,TRBV5-8,-
TGTGCCAGCAGTTTATTCATGTTAGGCACCGGGGAGCTGTTTTTT,CASSLFMLGTGELFF,-,TRBJ2-2,TRBV28,many
TGTGCCAGCAGCGACCCCACTCGACTAGCAGATACGCAGTATTTT,CASSDPTRLADTQYF,-,TRBJ2-3,TRBV7-3,-
TGCGCCAGCAGCACGGACAGCAATACCTACAATGAGCAGTTCTTC,CASSTDSNTYNEQFF,-,TRBJ2-1,TRBV4-1,-
TGTGCCAGCAGTCGAACGCAGGGGGGCACTGAAGCTTTCTTT,CASSRTQGGTEAFF,TRBD1,TRBJ1-1,TRBV28,-
TGTGCCAGCAGCCAAGATGGGACAGGGGTCTACGAGCAGTACTTC,CASSQDGTGVYEQYF,TRBD1,TRBJ2-7,TRBV14,-
TGTGCCAGCAGTGTAGCCAGTCCGCCTTATACGCAGTATTTT,CASSVASPPYTQYF,-,TRBJ2-3,TRBV2,-
TGCAGCGTTGTTGGACTAGCGGGAGTAGGGTTGGATACGCAGTATTTT,CSVVGLAGVGLDTQYF,TRBD2,TRBJ2-3,TRBV29-1,-
TGTGCCAGCAGTGAAGGGGCAGGGCAGAACGAGCAGTACTTC,CASSEGAGQNEQYF,-,TRBJ2-7,TRBV6-1,once
TGCGCCAGCAGTCGAGGTGCAACTAATGAAAAACTGTTTTTT,CASSRGATNEKLFF,-,TRBJ1-4,TRBV23-1,-
TGTGCCAGTACGGCAGGGCCTAACTATGGCTACACCTTC,CASTAGPNYGYTF,-,TRBJ1-2,TRBV19,-
TGTGCCAGCAGTTACTCTACTGCAGGGACGTCTTACGAGCAGTACTTC,CASSYSTAGTSYEQYF,-,TRBJ2-7,TRBV6-5,-
TGTGCCAGCAGCCAGGGGATCACTGAAGCTTTCTTT,CASSQGITEAFF,-,TRBJ1-1,TRBV2,few
TGTGCCAGCTCACCTAATCTACAGGGGGCGGATGGCTACACCTTC,CASSPNLQGADGYTF,TRBD1,TRBJ1-2,TRBV18,-
TGTGCCAGCAGTACTCAAGGAACAGGTTGGCGGCTGTTTTTT,CASSTQGTGWRLFF,-,TRBJ1-4,TRBV7-9,-
TGTGCCAGCAGCTTAGACGAGCGCCCTGTCTACGAGCAGTACTTC,CASSLDERPVYEQYF,-,TRBJ2-7,TRBV7-9,-
TGTGCCAGCAGCCACAATGAGCAGTTCTTC,CASSHNEQFF,-,TRBJ2-1,TRBV6-6,-
TGTGCCAGCAGCCTGCAAGGGGGCACTGAAGCTTTCTTT,CASSLQGGTEAFF,-,TRBJ1-1,TRBV5-6,-
TGTGCCAGCCTTAGGGGGACGAACACCGGGGAGCTGTTTTTT,CASLRGTNTGELFF,-,TRBJ2-2,TRBV6-5,once